The source of this T cell receptor (beta chain) is a study of OX40 agonist ivuxolimab in advanced cancers. Profiling relied on immunoSEQ multiplex PCR, and the TCRdb table lists in-frame clones only, not all of them. The table shows more than 65,000 clones, with about 87% occurring only once. Regarding the study as a whole: With doses of 0.1 to 3.0 mg/kg, CD4+ and CD8+ blood T cells had undergone clonal expansion by week 6. Averaged across samples, CD8+ T cells carried more expanded clones than CD4+ did.

The CDR3 contains 14 residues. Germline loops: CDR1 MNHNS, CDR2 SASEGT. V was shortened by 7 bases and J by 7 bases, with 17 bases between the two germline ends. As regards this clone: Its antigen is currently unknown.

The sample in question was CD4+ or CD8+ T cells sorted from blood, obtained in a trial of the OX40 agonist ivuxolimab. The rearrangement joins TRBV6-1 to TRBJ1-5; D is unclear. The clonotype was recovered from an adult with an advanced solid tumor such as melanoma, head and neck, liver or kidney cancer. CDR3 DNA: TGTGCCAGCACTATTTTGGGGTTATTACAGCCCCAGCATTTT. Its protein product is CASTILGLLQPQHF.